This T cell receptor (beta chain) was sequenced in a study of beta chain features in type 1 diabetes. Study context: Patients shared similar age, gender and cell yields with healthy donors. Overall study findings and caveats: A greater similarity of naive, central memory and Treg TCRB repertoires was seen among patients than among healthy donors. Within each of all four CD4+ subsets, Type 1 diabetes patients had TCRB CDR3s that were moderately but significantly shorter.

Germline assignment: CDR1 SGHVS and CDR2 FNYEAQ. CDR3 length: 16 residues. V shed 5 bases and J 5 bases; nucleotides not matched to a gene: 11. In regard to this clone: Its antigen is not known.

Sorted populations were all over 98% pure. Of the isolated RNA, all was reverse transcribed, and so the sequenced material was expressed TCRB transcripts. TCRdb's copy holds only in-frame clones and misses some; the assay was immunoSEQ multiplex PCR. There are some 140,000 clones in the sample; about 10% occur only once, and 0.65% to 0.75% lies in the top ten. The chain uses TRBV7-6 and TRBJ2-2; 7 bases are a match to TRBD2. The TCR sequence derives from a man aged 25-45 years with type 1 diabetes. The sequencing input was central memory CD4+ T cells from blood. Here the CDR3 DNA reads TGTGCCAGCAGCCGACTCCCCGGGGGGAGGACCGGGGAGCTGTTTTTT. This encodes CASSRLPGGRTGELFF.